Each of the 25 T cell receptor beta chains below was sequenced from the same sample in a study of T-cell reconstitution after alpha-beta-depleted transplantation in children. A TCRbeta library incorporating unique molecular identifiers was prepared. MiXCR, applied by TCRdb to the PCR reads, yields one record per CDR3 protein. The table includes roughly 570,000 distinct CDR3 sequences, 27% detected once. This specimen was PBMCs, taken before TCRalphabeta/CD19-depleted stem cell transplant. The receptors come from a boy in the first two years of life with Wiskott-Aldrich syndrome, due to receive a stem cell transplant.

This clonotype was counted a few times. This chain connects TRBV5-6 to TRBJ1-5; tentatively, D is TRBD1 (6 bases). Germline CDR1 is SGHDT and CDR2 is YYEEEE. This CDR3 contains 14 residues. Trimming pared 5 bases from V and 5 bases from J, leaving 14 bases between. CDR3 in DNA: TGTGCCAGCAGTCGAACAGGGTCCTATCAGCCCCAGCATTTT. Its translation is CASSRTGSYQPQHF. The variable domain in full, completed from reference TRBV5-6 and TRBJ1-5, reads DAGVTQSPTHLIKTRGQQVTLRCSPKSGHDTVSWYQQALGQGPQFIFQYYEEEERQRGNFPDRFSGHQFPNYSSELNVNALLLGDSALYLCASSRTGSYQPQHFGDGTRLSIL.

This clonotype was detected a few times. J is TRBJ2-1 and V is TRBV7-6; TRBD2 is a possible D gene (5 bases). V lost 5 bases to trimming and J lost 4 bases, with 15 bases between them. Germline CDR1 and CDR2: SGHVS and FNYEAQ. The CDR3 sequence is 15 residues long. CDR3 residues: CASSPLGEGYNEQFF. The CDR3 DNA reads as TGTGCCAGCAGCCCTCTAGGAGAGGGATACAATGAGCAGTTCTTC.

This clonotype has a handful of counts. This chain connects TRBV30 to TRBJ2-3, with D unresolved. The V end was cut by 2 bases, the J end by 6 bases, with 12 bases between. The length of the CDR3 is 13 residues. CDR1 and CDR2 from the germline V gene are GTSNPN and SVGIG (reference sequence). As DNA, the CDR3 is TGTGCCTGGAGTACCGGACCTGGGGATACGCAGTATTTT. Its protein product is CAWSTGPGDTQYF. The full variable domain, in which reference TRBV30 and TRBJ2-3 provide the parts outside the CDR3, is SQTIHQWPATLVQPVGSPLSLECTVEGTSNPNLYWYRQAAGRGLQLLFYSVGIGQISSEVPQNLSASRPQDRQFILSSKKLLLSDSGFYLCAWSTGPGDTQYFGPGTRLTVL.

The chain recombines TRBV7-9 with TRBJ2-7, with 10 nucleotides matching TRBD2. The V and J ends lost 5 bases and 2 bases, in that order; junction bases with no gene match: 9. Germline V CDR1 and CDR2: SEHNR, FQNEAQ (reference sequence). The CDR3 consists of 16 residues. The CDR3 DNA follows: TGTGCCAGCAGCGTAGATCTAGCGGGAGCAGCCTACGAGCAGTACTTC. Its protein is CASSVDLAGAAYEQYF.

J is TRBJ2-3 and V is TRBV7-9, with 11 bases matching TRBD2. Germline CDR1 is SEHNR and CDR2 is FQNEAQ (reference sequence). J lost 5 bases, V lost 4 bases, and 8 bases had no gene match. The CDR3 length is 16 residues. The CDR3 region has the DNA TGTGCCAGCAGCTCGCGTAGCGGGAGGGCAGGAGATACGCAGTATTTT. Translation: CASSSRSGRAGDTQYF.

This rearrangement joins TRBV20-1 to TRBJ2-7, with unresolved D. The CDR3 sequence is 15 residues long. Germline V gives CDR1 DFQATT, CDR2 SNEGSKA (reference sequence). V lost 0 bases, J lost 2 bases, and 14 bases lay in between. In nucleotides, the CDR3 is TGCAGTGCTAGAGATCCGGTCAGGAGCCCCTACGAGCAGTACTTC. This sequence encodes CSARDPVRSPYEQYF.

V is TRBV27 and J is TRBJ2-2; D is unresolved. V lost 4 bases, J lost 4 bases, and 10 bases lay in between. The length of the CDR3 is 14 residues. CDR1 and CDR2 from the germline V gene are MNHEY and SMNVEV (reference sequence). Here the CDR3 reads CASSSEHSTGELFF. CDR3 nucleotide sequence: TGTGCCAGCAGTTCGGAGCATAGCACCGGGGAGCTGTTTTTT.

J is TRBJ1-4 and V is TRBV27; maybe TRBD1 (5 bases). The germline CDR1 and CDR2 sequences are MNHEY and SMNVEV (reference sequence). This CDR3 comprises 13 residues. V was pared by 0 bases and J by 10 bases, with 9 bases between. The CDR3 region is CASSLSTGGKLFF. In DNA form, the CDR3 reads TGTGCCAGCAGTTTATCGACCGGGGGAAAACTGTTTTTT. The full variable domain, its missing parts supplied by reference TRBV27 and TRBJ1-4, is EAQVTQNPRYLITVTGKKLTVTCSQNMNHEYMSWYRQDPGLGLRQIYYSMNVEVTDKGDVPEGYKVSRKEKRNFPLILESPSPNQTSLYFCASSLSTGGKLFFGSGTQLSVL.

This clonotype showed up just a few times. V gene TRBV27 combines with J gene TRBJ2-7; unclear D gene. Looked up from germline, CDR1 is MNHEY and CDR2 is SMNVEV (reference sequence). V was trimmed by 7 bases and J by 4 bases, leaving 8 bases between them. The CDR3 is 11 amino acids. CDR3 sequence (DNA): TGTGCCAGCAAATTCGGGTACGAGCAGTACTTC. Protein product: CASKFGYEQYF.

The sample holds a few counts of this clonotype. The chain has TRBV4-2 and TRBJ2-5, with 12 bases matching TRBD1. Looked up from germline, CDR1 is LGHNA and CDR2 is YNFKEQ. The CDR3 runs to 17 residues. The J segment lost 5 bases and the V segment lost 4 bases, leaving 11 bases of the junction unmatched. CDR3 coding DNA: TGTGCCAGCAGCCGAACCGGGACAGGGGGCCTCGTGGAGACCCAGTACTTC. Translation gives CASSRTGTGGLVETQYF.

This clonotype was found many times. This sequence joins TRBV12-3 or TRBV12-4 and TRBJ2-5; D unresolved. V dropped 2 bases and J dropped 1 base, with 8 bases sitting between them. This CDR3 is 14 amino acids long. As DNA, the CDR3 is TGTGCCAGCAGTTTAAGTGTCAGCCAAGAGACCCAGTACTTC. Encoded protein: CASSLSVSQETQYF.

There are a few counts of this clonotype. The chain recombines TRBV20-1 with TRBJ2-7, with D maybe TRBD1 (6 bases). V lost 4 bases and J lost 4, with 11 bases in between. This CDR3 is built from 12 residues. Per the germline V gene, CDR1 is DFQATT and CDR2 is SNEGSKA (reference sequence). CDR3: CSATRTEYEQYF. The CDR3 DNA is TGCAGTGCTACCCGGACAGAGTACGAGCAGTACTTC.

The V gene is TRBV20-1, the J gene TRBJ2-5; tentative D call: TRBD1 (6 bases). V lost 3 bases to trimming and J lost 1 base, with 9 bases between them. The germline V gene encodes CDR1 DFQATT and CDR2 SNEGSKA (reference sequence). This CDR3 spans 13 amino acids. The DNA of the CDR3 is TGCAGTGCTAGCCGGGACACCCAAGAGACCCAGTACTTC. Translated, it gives CSASRDTQETQYF.

In its sample, this clonotype was seen a few times. The chain combines TRBV7-2 with TRBJ1-5, with D tentatively TRBD1 (6 bases). Looked up from germline, CDR1 is SGHTA and CDR2 is FQGNSA. Trimming removed 2 bases at V and 3 bases at J, with 14 bases between. This CDR3 region has 16 residues. CDR3 sequence reads: CASSLRRGASNQPQHF. Here the CDR3 DNA reads TGTGCCAGCAGCTTAAGGCGGGGGGCCTCCAATCAGCCCCAGCATTTT.

This clonotype was seen many times. V usage is TRBV3-1 and J usage is TRBJ2-2; D not certain. The germline V gene encodes CDR1 LGHDT and CDR2 YNNKEL (reference sequence). Trimming stripped 4 bases from V and 4 bases from J, with 4 bases between. The CDR3 runs 12 residues. CDR3 in DNA: TGTGCCAGCAGCCTCCCCACCGGGGAGCTGTTTTTT. Its protein is CASSLPTGELFF.

V usage is TRBV5-1 and J usage is TRBJ2-3; 14 bases are a match to TRBD2. The CDR3 is 16 amino acids. Trimming removed 5 bases from V and 0 bases from J; junction bases left unmatched: 2. Germline V gene sequence: CDR1 SGHRS, CDR2 YFSETQ. DNA for the CDR3: TGCGCCAGCAGAGGACTAGCGGGAGGTAGCACAGATACGCAGTATTTT. Protein sequence: CASRGLAGGSTDTQYF.

This clonotype was picked up a small number of times. The rearrangement links TRBV18 to TRBJ2-1; a possible D gene is TRBD2 (6 bases). The length of the CDR3 is 14 residues. Trimming removed 7 bases from V and 6 bases from J, with 16 bases in between. Germline V gene data show CDR1 as KGHSH and CDR2 as LQKENI. The CDR3 here is CASFPLSSGNEQFF. The CDR3 DNA reads as TGTGCCAGCTTCCCGTTGAGTAGCGGCAATGAGCAGTTCTTC.

This clonotype turned up a few times. Here the CDR3 reads CATSGGQETYNEQFF. Here the CDR3 DNA reads TGTGCCACCAGTGGAGGACAGGAAACCTACAATGAGCAGTTCTTC. The chain uses TRBV24-1 and TRBJ2-1; 7 nucleotides align to TRBD1. With V trimmed by 5 bases and J by 2 bases, 5 bases remained unmatched. CDR1 and CDR2 (germline): KGHDR, SFDVKD. This CDR3 has 15 amino acids.

The CDR3 loop is CSVGRQGMETQYF. CDR3 nucleotides: TGCAGCGTTGGACGCCAGGGGATGGAGACCCAGTACTTC. This chain connects TRBV29-1 to TRBJ2-5, with D possibly matching TRBD1 (6 bases). Germline CDR1 SQVTM, CDR2 ANQGSEA. Trimming stripped 4 bases from V and 5 bases from J, with 14 bases between. This CDR3 is 13 amino acids long.

With regard to this clonotype: Mismatch with germline at one junction end may stem from a read error. The chain is built from TRBV5-6 and TRBJ1-1; D perhaps matches TRBD1 (6 bases). The CDR3 spans 11 residues. CDR1 SGHDT and CDR2 YYEEEE come from the germline V gene. The chain's CDR3 is CASSAGGQGFF. The CDR3 bases are TGTGCCAGCAGCGCTGGGGGACAAGGCTTTTTT.

The sample holds a few counts of this clonotype. This CDR3 reads CASSLSRLAGVLDTQYF. CDR3 bases: TGTGCCAGCAGCTTAAGTAGACTAGCGGGAGTACTGGATACGCAGTATTTT. The V call is TRBV7-8, the J call TRBJ2-3; 12 bases agree with TRBD2. Germline trimming cut 2 bases from V and 6 bases from J; bases unmatched to any gene: 9. The CDR3 extends over 17 amino acids. Looked up from germline, CDR1 is SGHVS and CDR2 is FQNEAQ.

This clonotype was recorded a few times. This chain uses TRBV28 with TRBJ2-4; unclear D gene. Trimming cost V 5 bases and J 3 bases, with 14 bases left between them. Germline CDR1 reads MDHEN; CDR2 reads SYDVKM. The CDR3 spans 15 residues. The CDR3 sequence: CASSPGRFIKNIQYF. The CDR3 DNA is TGTGCCAGCAGTCCCGGACGATTCATCAAAAACATTCAGTACTTC.

This clonotype appeared a few times. The gene calls are TRBV12-3 or TRBV12-4 and TRBJ1-1, with D maybe TRBD1 (6 bases). With 5 bases removed from V and 6 bases from J, the gap between germline ends came to 10 bases. The CDR3 is 12 residues long. CDR3 DNA sequence: TGTGCCAGCAGTCTCCCAGGGGCTGAAGCTTTCTTT. This gives the protein CASSLPGAEAFF.

This chain joins TRBV7-2 and TRBJ2-5; TRBD2 matches at 11 bases. After removal of 1 base from V and 1 base from J, the junction contained 2 bases not matched to a gene. The CDR3 is 16 amino acids. Germline V gives CDR1 SGHTA, CDR2 FQGNSA. The CDR3 loop is CASSLVAGGSQETQYF. The CDR3 DNA is TGTGCCAGCAGCTTAGTAGCGGGAGGGTCCCAAGAGACCCAGTACTTC.

This clonotype was counted a few times. The V gene is TRBV10-3, the J gene TRBJ2-7; a possible D gene is TRBD2 (6 bases). There are 15 residues in the CDR3. V lost 0 bases and J lost 6, with 15 bases in between. Germline V gives CDR1 ENHRY, CDR2 SYGVKD. The CDR3 loop reads CAISESRSGDGEQYF. The CDR3 DNA follows: TGTGCCATCAGTGAGTCGAGGTCGGGGGATGGCGAGCAGTACTTC.